Listed here are 18 T cell receptor beta chains from one sample, sequenced in a study of CXCR3-negative and CXCR3-positive naive CD8 T cells. UMI-labeled TRB cDNA libraries were prepared by 5' RACE. TCRdb processed the 5' RACE reads again and assigns one entry to each CDR3 protein, with no DNA. There are around 90,000 distinct CDR3 sequences in the sample, with less than 1.1% held by the top ten. Material for sequencing was naive CXCR3- CD8+ T cells from blood. Stated subset: CD45RO-CCR7+CD27+CD95- naive CD8+ T cells lacking CXCR3 (TNR3-). Source of these receptors: a human donor in good health. Some clones in this sample may be carry-over from other donors' samples.

The rearrangement links TRBV29-1 to TRBJ1-2; TCRdb selects TRBD1, and the lack of DNA leaves this call unchecked. The V gene's germline CDR1 is SQVTM and CDR2 ANQGSEA. The CDR3 contains 15 residues. The CDR3 loop reads CSVDPWLDSNYGYTF.

V and J are TRBV6-2 or TRBV6-3 and TRBJ1-1. In germline, CDR1 is MNHEY, CDR2 SVGEGT. The CDR3 extends over 17 amino acids. CDR3 loop: CASSYSRSIAQNTEAFF.

The chain links TRBV12-3 or TRBV12-4 to TRBJ2-1. CDR3 length: 15 amino acids. Here the CDR3 reads CASSLAGDVYNEQFF.

The chain combines TRBV20-1 with TRBJ2-4; TCRdb names TRBD1, which stays unverified in the absence of DNA. The germline gives CDR1 DFQATT, CDR2 SNEGSKA (reference sequence). CDR3 length equals 13 residues. CDR3 in amino acids: CSAYDREKHIQYF.

This rearrangement joins TRBV23-1 to TRBJ2-1; the TCRdb D gene call, TRBD2, has no DNA to confirm it. TRBV23-1 is filed as an ORF, its function uncertain. The CDR3 totals 16 residues. CDR3 region: CASKLPGLAGYNEQFF.

This chain uses TRBV5-6 with TRBJ2-7; TCRdb's assignment of TRBD1 cannot be checked, as there is no DNA. Germline V CDR1 and CDR2: SGHDT, YYEEEE. CDR3 length: 13 amino acids. Here the CDR3 reads CASSFILSGEQYF.

CDR3: CAISESGPPTEAFF. This rearrangement joins TRBV10-3 to TRBJ1-1. The CDR3 has 14 residues. Germline CDR1 reads ENHRY; CDR2 reads SYGVKD.

J is TRBJ2-5 and V is TRBV29-1; checking the TCRdb D call of TRBD1 is not possible without DNA. This CDR3 region has 13 residues. Germline loops: CDR1 SQVTM, CDR2 ANQGSEA. The CDR3 sequence: CSVETGIQETQYF. The complete variable domain, with remaining parts taken from reference TRBV29-1 and TRBJ2-5, reads SAVISQKPSRDICQRGTSLTIQCQVDSQVTMMFWYRQQPGQSLTLIATANQGSEATYESGFVIDKFPISRPNLTFSTLTVSNMSPEDSSIYLCSVETGIQETQYFGPGTRLLVL.

The CDR3 reads CASSFSDEQFF. The V and J genes are TRBV5-1 and TRBJ2-1. The CDR3 contains 11 residues. Germline V gives CDR1 SGHRS, CDR2 YFSETQ.

The chain is built from TRBV29-1 and TRBJ1-1; lacking DNA, the TRBD1 call made by TCRdb goes unchecked. This CDR3 has 15 residues. Germline lookup yields CDR1 SQVTM and CDR2 ANQGSEA. This CDR3 reads CSVEDWARENTEAFF.

V and J are TRBV29-1 and TRBJ2-1; TCRdb indicates TRBD2, and absent DNA this call remains unverified. The CDR3 is made up of 12 amino acids. CDR1 SQVTM and CDR2 ANQGSEA come from the germline V gene. The CDR3 loop reads CSARAGLNEQFF.

This sequence joins TRBV7-8 and TRBJ2-3; there is no DNA to check the TCRdb D call of TRBD1. Per the germline V gene, CDR1 is SGHVS and CDR2 is FQNEAQ. The CDR3 is 18 amino acids. The CDR3 is CASSLLPQTTGPTDTQYF.

The V and J genes are TRBV6-2 or TRBV6-3 and TRBJ2-3; the TCRdb call, TRBD1, lacks DNA for checking. The CDR3 sequence is 16 residues long. Germline V gene lookup returns CDR1 MNHEY and CDR2 SVGEGT. CDR3 loop: CASSYLWTGDTDTQYF.

The chain joins TRBV28 to TRBJ2-1; TCRdb calls TRBD2, which cannot be checked without DNA. Germline CDR1 reads MDHEN; CDR2 reads SYDVKM. CDR3 length equals 16 residues. The CDR3 region is CASSFWGSGSGGEQFF.

The chain has TRBV29-1 and TRBJ2-1; the TCRdb call, TRBD2, lacks DNA for checking. The length of the CDR3 is 13 residues. From germline, CDR1 is SQVTM and CDR2 ANQGSEA. The CDR3 here is CSAGTSLSPEQFF.

The rearrangement joins TRBV7-9 to TRBJ1-5. The germline V gene encodes CDR1 SEHNR and CDR2 FQNEAQ (reference sequence). This CDR3 has 12 residues. CDR3 region: CASSLGSEPQHF.

The V and J genes are TRBV28 and TRBJ1-6. The CDR3 consists of 15 residues. Germline V gives CDR1 MDHEN, CDR2 SYDVKM. The CDR3 protein is CASTRRGTVKSPLHF.

The chain couples TRBV6-5 to TRBJ2-2; no DNA is available, so the TRBD1 call from TCRdb remains unchecked. CDR1 and CDR2 from the germline V gene are MNHEY and SVGAGI. CDR3 size: 15 residues. CDR3: CASSLLPGGREELFF.